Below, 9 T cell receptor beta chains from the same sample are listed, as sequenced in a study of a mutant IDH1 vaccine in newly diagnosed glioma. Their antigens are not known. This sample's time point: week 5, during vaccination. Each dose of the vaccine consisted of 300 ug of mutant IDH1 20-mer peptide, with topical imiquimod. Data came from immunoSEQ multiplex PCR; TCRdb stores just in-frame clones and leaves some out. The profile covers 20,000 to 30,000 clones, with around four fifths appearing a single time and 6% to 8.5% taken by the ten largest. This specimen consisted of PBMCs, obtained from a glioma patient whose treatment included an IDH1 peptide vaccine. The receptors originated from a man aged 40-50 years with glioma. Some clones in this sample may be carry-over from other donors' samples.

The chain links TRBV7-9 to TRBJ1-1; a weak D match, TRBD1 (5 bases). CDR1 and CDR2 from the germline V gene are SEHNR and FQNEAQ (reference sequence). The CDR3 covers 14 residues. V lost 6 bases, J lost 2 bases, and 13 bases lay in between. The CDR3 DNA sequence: TGTGCCAGCAGGGGGGGGTGGGGTAACACTGAAGCTTTCTTT. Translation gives CASRGGWGNTEAFF.

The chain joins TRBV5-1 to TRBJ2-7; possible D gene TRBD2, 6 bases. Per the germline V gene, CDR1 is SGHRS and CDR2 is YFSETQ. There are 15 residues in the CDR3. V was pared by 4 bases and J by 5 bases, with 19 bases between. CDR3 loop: CASSHLGGQVDEQYF. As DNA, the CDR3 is TGCGCCAGCAGCCACCTGGGGGGTCAGGTCGACGAGCAGTACTTC.

The CDR3 here is CASSASSGTDTQYF. CDR3 sequence (DNA): TGTGCCAGCAGCGCTTCTTCTGGCACAGATACGCAGTATTTT. The chain couples TRBV7-2 to TRBJ2-3; D ambiguous. The V gene lost 5 bases and the J gene lost 1 base, with 10 bases spanning the gap. Germline V gives CDR1 SGHTA, CDR2 FQGNSA. This CDR3 spans 14 amino acids.

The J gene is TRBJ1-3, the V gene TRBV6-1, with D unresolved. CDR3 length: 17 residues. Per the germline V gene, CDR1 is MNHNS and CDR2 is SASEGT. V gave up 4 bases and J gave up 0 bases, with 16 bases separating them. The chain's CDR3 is CASSGARQAPSGNTIYF. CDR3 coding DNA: TGTGCCAGCAGTGGAGCCCGCCAGGCCCCCTCTGGAAACACCATATATTTT.

For the CDR3, the DNA is TGTGCCAGCAGACGGGACAGGCGACGCAATGAGCAGTTCTTC. Encoded protein: CASRRDRRRNEQFF. The chain couples TRBV7-2 to TRBJ2-1; 8 bases map to TRBD1. V shed 6 bases and J 6 bases; nucleotides not matched to a gene: 7. This CDR3 has 14 residues. Germline V gene data show CDR1 as SGHTA and CDR2 as FQGNSA.

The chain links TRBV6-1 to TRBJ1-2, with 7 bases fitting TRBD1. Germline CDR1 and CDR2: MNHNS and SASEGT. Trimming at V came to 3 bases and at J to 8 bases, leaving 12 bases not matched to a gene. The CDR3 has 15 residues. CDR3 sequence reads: CASSDAQGVSYGYTF. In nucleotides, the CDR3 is TGTGCCAGCAGTGATGCCCAGGGGGTTTCTTACGGCTACACCTTC.

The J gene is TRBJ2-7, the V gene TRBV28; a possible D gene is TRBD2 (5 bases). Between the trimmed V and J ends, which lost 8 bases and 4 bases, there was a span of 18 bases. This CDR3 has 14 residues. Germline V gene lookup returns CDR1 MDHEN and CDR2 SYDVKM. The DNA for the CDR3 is TGTGCCAGCCTGTCCCAAGCTCGAGGGTACGAGCAGTACTTC. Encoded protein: CASLSQARGYEQYF.

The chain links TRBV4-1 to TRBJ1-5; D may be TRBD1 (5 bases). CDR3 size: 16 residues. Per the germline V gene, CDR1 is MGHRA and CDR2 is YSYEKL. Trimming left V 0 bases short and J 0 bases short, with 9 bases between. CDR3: CASSQESGTSNQPQHF. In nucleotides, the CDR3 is TGCGCCAGCAGCCAAGAGTCAGGGACTAGCAATCAGCCCCAGCATTTT.

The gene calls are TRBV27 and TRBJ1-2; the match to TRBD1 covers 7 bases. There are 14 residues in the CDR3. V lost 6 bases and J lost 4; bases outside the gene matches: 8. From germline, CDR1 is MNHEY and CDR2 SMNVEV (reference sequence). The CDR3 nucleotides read TGTGCCAGCAGACCGGGGGACAGACTCTATGGCTACACCTTC. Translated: CASRPGDRLYGYTF.